The rows below give T cell receptor beta chains drawn from one sample of a study of shared clonotypes between healthy human individuals. Assay: immunoSEQ multiplex PCR; the TCRdb copy retains only in-frame clones and omits some. The sample contains some 2 million clones, roughly 95% of which appear only once. Sequenced: naive CD4+ T cells sorted from blood. These receptors originate from a man aged 18 to 35 in good health. Each CDR3 is given with its conserved first and last residue. The order of the fields is J gene, V gene, D gene, CDR3 protein. The D gene is left open where the match is weak.

>TRBJ2-7|TRBV4-1|TRBD2
CASSQGRLAGSYEQYF
>TRBJ1-6|TRBV7-9|-
CASSLGQSSSYNSPLHF
>TRBJ2-2|TRBV19|-
CASSIGGTTNTGELFF
>TRBJ2-1|TRBV10-3|TRBD2
CAIRGTSESSYNEQFF
>TRBJ2-7|TRBV7-9|TRBD1
CASSRGQGRPIGNEQYF
>TRBJ2-4|TRBV25-1|TRBD1
CASSESPGGVSKNIQYF
>TRBJ1-1|TRBV6-4|-
CASPRGEGSTEAFF
>TRBJ2-3|TRBV28|-
CASSFADTQYF
>TRBJ2-2|TRBV19|TRBD2
CATKLAAEVTGELFF
>TRBJ2-5|TRBV30|-
CAWAQGSQETQYF
>TRBJ2-1|TRBV10-1|-
CASSAEGLYNEQFF
>TRBJ1-4|TRBV30|TRBD1
CAWSVDRAAFGEKLFF
>TRBJ1-3|TRBV15|-
CATSKGIGKAGNTIYF
>TRBJ2-7|TRBV10-2|TRBD1
CASSDQGTGADEQYF
>TRBJ1-3|TRBV5-6|-
CASSLGGVQIGGNTIYF
>TRBJ2-5|TRBV10-3|TRBD2
CAIAPSGSETQYF
>TRBJ2-7|TRBV4-1|-
CASSREIRGYEQYF
>TRBJ2-7|TRBV18|-
CASSPGGLGQSYEQYF
>TRBJ1-2|TRBV28|-
CASSSGTNYGYTF
>TRBJ2-2|TRBV5-3|-
CARSLCQGLGGELFF
>TRBJ2-7|TRBV4-3|TRBD2
CASSQDPPGTSSSYEQYF
>TRBJ2-1|TRBV6-6|TRBD2
CASTPGGVSFNEQFF
>TRBJ2-1|TRBV12-5|TRBD2
CASGLGAGRDNEQFF
>TRBJ2-7|TRBV28|TRBD2
CASRYRLAGGTYEQYF
>TRBJ2-6|TRBV5-1|TRBD1
CASSLRTGLGSGANVLTF
>TRBJ2-3|TRBV5-4|TRBD2
CASSLTSGMVDTQYF
>TRBJ2-7|TRBV18|-
CASSPRGGTPYEQYF
>TRBJ1-5|TRBV15|TRBD1
CATSRVTGGNQPQHF
>TRBJ1-1|TRBV28|TRBD1
CASRQQGGTEAFF
>TRBJ1-5|TRBV5-6|TRBD1
CASSSRDSRSRFNQPQHF